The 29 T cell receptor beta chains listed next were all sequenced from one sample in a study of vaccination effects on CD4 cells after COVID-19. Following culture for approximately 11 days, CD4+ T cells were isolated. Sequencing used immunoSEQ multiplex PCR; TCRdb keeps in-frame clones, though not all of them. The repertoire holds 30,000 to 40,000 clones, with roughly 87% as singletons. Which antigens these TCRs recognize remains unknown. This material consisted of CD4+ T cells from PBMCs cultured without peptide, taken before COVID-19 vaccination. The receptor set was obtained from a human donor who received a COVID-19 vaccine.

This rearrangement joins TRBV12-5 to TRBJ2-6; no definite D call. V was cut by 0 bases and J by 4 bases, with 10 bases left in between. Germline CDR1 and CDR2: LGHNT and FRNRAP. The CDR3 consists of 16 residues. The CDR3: CASGLVSGIGANVLTF. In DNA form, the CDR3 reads TGTGCTAGTGGTTTGGTGAGTGGGATCGGGGCCAACGTCCTGACTTTC.

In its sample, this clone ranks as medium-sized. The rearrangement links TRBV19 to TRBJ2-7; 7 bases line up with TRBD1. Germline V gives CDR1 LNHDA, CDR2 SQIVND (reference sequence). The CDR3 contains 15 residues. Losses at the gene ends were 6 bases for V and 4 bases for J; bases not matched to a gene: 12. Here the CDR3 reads CASSTDRDSAYEQYV. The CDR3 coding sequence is TGTGCCAGTAGCACTGACCGGGACAGCGCTTACGAGCAGTACGTC.

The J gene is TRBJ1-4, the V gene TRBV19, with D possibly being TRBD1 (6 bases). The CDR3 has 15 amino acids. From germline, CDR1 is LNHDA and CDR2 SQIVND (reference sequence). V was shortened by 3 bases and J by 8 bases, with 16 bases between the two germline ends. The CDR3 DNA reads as TGTGCCAGTAGTATGGTGACAGGCATTGGGGAAAAACTGTTTTTT. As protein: CASSMVTGIGEKLFF.

The CDR3 sequence: CASSDGQGAEAFF. The DNA for the CDR3 is TGTGCCAGCAGTGACGGACAGGGGGCTGAAGCTTTCTTT. The rearrangement links TRBV2 to TRBJ1-1, with 10 bases that match TRBD1. The CDR3 is 13 residues long. The V and J ends lost 3 bases and 6 bases, in that order; junction bases with no gene match: 1. Germline assignment: CDR1 SNHLY and CDR2 FYNNEI.

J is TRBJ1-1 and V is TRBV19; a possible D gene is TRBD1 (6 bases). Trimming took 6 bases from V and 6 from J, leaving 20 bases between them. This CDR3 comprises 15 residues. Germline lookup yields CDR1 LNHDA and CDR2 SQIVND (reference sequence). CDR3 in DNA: TGTGCCAGTAGCCACCGCGGGGGGCCACCCCCTGAAGCTTTCTTT. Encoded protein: CASSHRGGPPPEAFF.

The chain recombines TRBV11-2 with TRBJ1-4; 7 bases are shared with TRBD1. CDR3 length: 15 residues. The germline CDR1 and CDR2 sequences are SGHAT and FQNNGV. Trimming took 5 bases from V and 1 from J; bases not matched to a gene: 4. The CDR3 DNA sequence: TGTGCCAGCAGCCTCCAGGGGGGAACTAATGAAAAACTGTTTTTT. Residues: CASSLQGGTNEKLFF.

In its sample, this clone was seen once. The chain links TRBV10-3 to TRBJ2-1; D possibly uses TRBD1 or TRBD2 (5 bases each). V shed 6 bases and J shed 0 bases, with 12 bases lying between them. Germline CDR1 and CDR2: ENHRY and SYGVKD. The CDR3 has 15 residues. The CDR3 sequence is CAISPGPGSYNEQFF. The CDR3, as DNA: TGTGCCATCAGCCCGGGACCCGGCTCCTACAATGAGCAGTTCTTC.

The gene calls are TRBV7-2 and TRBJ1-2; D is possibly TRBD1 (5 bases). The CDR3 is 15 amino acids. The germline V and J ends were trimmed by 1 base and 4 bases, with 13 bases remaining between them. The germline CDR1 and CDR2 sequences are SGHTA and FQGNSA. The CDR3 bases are TGTGCCAGCAGCTTAGTTAGGGGTCCTCTCTATGGCTACACCTTC. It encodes CASSLVRGPLYGYTF. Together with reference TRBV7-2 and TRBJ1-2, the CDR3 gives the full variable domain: GAGVSQSPSNKVTEKGKDVELRCDPISGHTALYWYRQSLGQGLEFLIYFQGNSAPDKSGLPSDRFSAERTGGSVSTLTIQRTQQEDSAVYLCASSLVRGPLYGYTFGSGTRLTVV.

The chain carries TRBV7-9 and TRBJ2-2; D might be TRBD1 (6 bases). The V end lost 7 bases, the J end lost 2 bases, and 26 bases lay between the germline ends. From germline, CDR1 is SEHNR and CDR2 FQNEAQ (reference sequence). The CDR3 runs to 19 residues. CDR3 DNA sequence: TGTGCCAGCACCCTAGACAGGACTTGGCCCTTTTTTAACACCGGGGAGCTGTTTTTT. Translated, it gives CASTLDRTWPFFNTGELFF. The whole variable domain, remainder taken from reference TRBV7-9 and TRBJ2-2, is DTGVSQNPRHKITKRGQNVTFRCDPISEHNRLYWYRQTLGQGPEFLTYFQNEAQLEKSRLLSDRFSAERPKGSFSTLEIQRTEQGDSAMYLCASTLDRTWPFFNTGELFFGEGSRLTVL.

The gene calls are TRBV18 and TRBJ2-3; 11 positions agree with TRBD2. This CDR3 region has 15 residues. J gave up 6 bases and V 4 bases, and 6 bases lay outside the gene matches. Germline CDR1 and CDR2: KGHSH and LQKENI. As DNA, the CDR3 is TGTGCCAGCTCACTAGCGGGGGGGCCAGGGGATACGCAGTATTTT. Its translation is CASSLAGGPGDTQYF. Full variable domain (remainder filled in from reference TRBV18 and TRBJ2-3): NAGVMQNPRHLVRRRGQEARLRCSPMKGHSHVYWYRQLPEEGLKFMVYLQKENIIDESGMPKERFSAEFPKEGPSILRIQQVVRGDSAAYFCASSLAGGPGDTQYFGPGTRLTVL.

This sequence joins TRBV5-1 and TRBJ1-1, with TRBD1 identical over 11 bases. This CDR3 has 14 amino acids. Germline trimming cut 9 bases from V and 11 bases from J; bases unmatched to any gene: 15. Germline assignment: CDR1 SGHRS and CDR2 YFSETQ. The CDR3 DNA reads TGCGCCACTTCAAACCCGGGACAGGGGGGTTTTGCTTTCTTT. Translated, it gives CATSNPGQGGFAFF.

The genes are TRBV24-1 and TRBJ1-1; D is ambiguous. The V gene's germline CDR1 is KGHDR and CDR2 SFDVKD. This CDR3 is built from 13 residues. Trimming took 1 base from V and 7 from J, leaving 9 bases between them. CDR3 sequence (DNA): TGTGCCACCAGTGATTTTAAGGGTATTGAAGCTTTCTTT. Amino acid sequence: CATSDFKGIEAFF.

DNA of the CDR3: TGTGCCAGCAGTCCAGGACAGGGGGCGCGACGTGGCGGGGAGCTGTTTTTT. Translating it yields CASSPGQGARRGGELFF. The V and J genes are TRBV2 and TRBJ2-2; TRBD1 aligns across 11 bases. Unmatched junction bases numbered 12, after V lost 5 bases and J lost 7 bases. CDR3 size: 17 residues. Germline V gene data show CDR1 as SNHLY and CDR2 as FYNNEI.

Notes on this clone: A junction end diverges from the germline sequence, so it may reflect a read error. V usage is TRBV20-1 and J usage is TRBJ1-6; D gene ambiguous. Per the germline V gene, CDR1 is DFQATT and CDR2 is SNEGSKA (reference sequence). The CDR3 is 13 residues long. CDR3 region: CSPSRRVDSPLHF. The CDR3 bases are TGCAGTCCTAGTCGTAGGGTAGATTCACCCCTCCACTTT.

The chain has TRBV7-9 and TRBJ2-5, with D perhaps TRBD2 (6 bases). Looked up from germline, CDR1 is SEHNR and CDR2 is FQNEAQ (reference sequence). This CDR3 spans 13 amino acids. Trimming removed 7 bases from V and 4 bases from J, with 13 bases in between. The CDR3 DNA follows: TGTGCCAGCACCCGGGGTAGCGGAGAGACCCAGTACTTC. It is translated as CASTRGSGETQYF.

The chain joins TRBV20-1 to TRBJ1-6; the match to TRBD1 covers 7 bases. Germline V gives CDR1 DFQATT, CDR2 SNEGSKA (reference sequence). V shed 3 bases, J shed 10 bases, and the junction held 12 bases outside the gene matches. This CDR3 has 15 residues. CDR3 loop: CSASVIGQGESPLHF. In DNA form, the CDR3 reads TGCAGTGCTAGTGTCATCGGGCAGGGGGAATCACCCCTCCACTTT.

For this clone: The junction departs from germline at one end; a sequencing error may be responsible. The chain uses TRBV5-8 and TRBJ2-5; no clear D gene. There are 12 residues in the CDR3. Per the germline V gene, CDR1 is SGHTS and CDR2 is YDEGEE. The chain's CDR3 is CASSLHQETQYF. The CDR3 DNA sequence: TGTGCCAGCAGCTTACACCAGGAGACCCAGTACTTC.

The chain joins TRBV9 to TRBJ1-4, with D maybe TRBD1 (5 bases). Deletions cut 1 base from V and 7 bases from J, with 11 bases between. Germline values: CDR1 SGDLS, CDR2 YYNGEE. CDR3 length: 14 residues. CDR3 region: CASSVSGGGEKLFF. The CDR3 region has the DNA TGTGCCAGCAGCGTAAGTGGGGGAGGTGAAAAACTGTTTTTT.

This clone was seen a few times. CDR3 sequence: CASSLGDRTNYGYTF. The CDR3 DNA is TGTGCCAGCAGCTTGGGGGACAGGACTAACTATGGCTACACCTTC. The chain uses TRBV5-4 and TRBJ1-2; 8 bases align to TRBD1. There are 15 residues in the CDR3. Germline CDR1 SGHNT, CDR2 YYREEE (reference sequence). J gave up 0 bases and V 0 bases, and 1 base lay outside the gene matches.

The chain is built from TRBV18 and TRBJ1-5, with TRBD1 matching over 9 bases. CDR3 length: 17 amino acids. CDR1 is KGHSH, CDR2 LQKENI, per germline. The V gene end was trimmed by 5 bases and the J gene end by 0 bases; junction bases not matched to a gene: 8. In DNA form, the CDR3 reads TGTGCCAGCTCAGAATACCGGGACAGGGCTAGCAATCAGCCCCAGCATTTT. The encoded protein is CASSEYRDRASNQPQHF.

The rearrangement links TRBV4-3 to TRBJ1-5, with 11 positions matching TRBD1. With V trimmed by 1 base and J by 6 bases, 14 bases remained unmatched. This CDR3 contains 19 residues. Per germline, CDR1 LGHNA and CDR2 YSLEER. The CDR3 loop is CASSQGRMPGQGGSQPQHF. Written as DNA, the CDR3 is TGCGCCAGCAGCCAAGGAAGGATGCCGGGACAGGGGGGGAGTCAGCCCCAGCATTTT.

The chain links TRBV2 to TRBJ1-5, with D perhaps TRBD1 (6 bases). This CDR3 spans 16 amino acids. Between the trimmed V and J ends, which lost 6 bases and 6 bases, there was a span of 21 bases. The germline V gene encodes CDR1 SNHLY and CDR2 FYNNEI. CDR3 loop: CASRPNGQFSGQPQHF. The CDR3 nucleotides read TGTGCCAGCAGACCAAACGGACAGTTCTCGGGTCAGCCCCAGCATTTT.

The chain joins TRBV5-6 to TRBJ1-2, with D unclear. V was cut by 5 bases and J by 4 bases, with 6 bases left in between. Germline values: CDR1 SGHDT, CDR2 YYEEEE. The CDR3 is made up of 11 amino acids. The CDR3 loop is CASSRFYGYTF. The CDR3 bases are TGTGCCAGCAGTCGATTCTATGGCTACACCTTC.

The CDR3 DNA follows: TGTGCCAGCAGCCAAGTTAATACGCAGTATTTT. Its protein product is CASSQVNTQYF. The rearrangement links TRBV3-1 (or the pseudogene TRBV3-2) to TRBJ2-3; D is undetermined. Germline-derived CDR1 and CDR2 are LGHDT and YNNKEL (reference sequence). Trimming took off 1 base at V and 7 bases at J, with 3 bases between the two ends. The CDR3 sequence is 11 residues long.

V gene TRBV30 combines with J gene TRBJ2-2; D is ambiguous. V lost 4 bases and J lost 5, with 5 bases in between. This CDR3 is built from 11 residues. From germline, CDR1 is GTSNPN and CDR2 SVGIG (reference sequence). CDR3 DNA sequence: TGTGCCTGGACCAAAACCGGGGAGCTGTTTTTT. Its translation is CAWTKTGELFF.

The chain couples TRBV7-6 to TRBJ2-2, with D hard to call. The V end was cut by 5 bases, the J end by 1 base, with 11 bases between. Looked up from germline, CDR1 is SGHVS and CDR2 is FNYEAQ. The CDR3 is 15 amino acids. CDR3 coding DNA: TGTGCCAGCAGCGCGGACCAGCTGAACACCGGGGAGCTGTTTTTT. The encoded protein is CASSADQLNTGELFF.

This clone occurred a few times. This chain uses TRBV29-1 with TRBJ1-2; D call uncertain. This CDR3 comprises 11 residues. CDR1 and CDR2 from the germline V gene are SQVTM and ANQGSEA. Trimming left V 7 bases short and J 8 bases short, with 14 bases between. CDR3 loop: CSGNPSGGYTF. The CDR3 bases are TGCAGCGGAAACCCCAGCGGAGGCTACACCTTC.

CDR3 loop: CARSGQWIFENTGELFF. The CDR3 region has the DNA TGTGCCAGATCGGGACAGTGGATCTTTGAGAACACCGGGGAGCTGTTTTTT. The rearrangement joins TRBV7-3 to TRBJ2-2; TRBD1 aligns across 7 bases. With 9 bases clipped from V and 1 base from J, the junction kept 14 bases outside the gene matches. The CDR3 covers 17 residues. Germline V gives CDR1 SGHTA, CDR2 FQGTGA.

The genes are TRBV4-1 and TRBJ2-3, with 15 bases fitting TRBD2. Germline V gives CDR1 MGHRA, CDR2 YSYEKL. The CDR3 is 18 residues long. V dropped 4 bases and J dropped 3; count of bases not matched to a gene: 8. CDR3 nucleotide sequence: TGCGCCAGCAGCCGGACTAGCGGGGGGGCCGGCATTACAGATACGCAGTATTTT. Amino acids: CASSRTSGGAGITDTQYF.